The 16 T cell receptor beta chains presented below share a single source sample, sequenced in a study of control samples from healthy donors and cancer patients. The method was immunoSEQ multiplex PCR; TCRdb's version includes in-frame clones alone and lacks a portion of them. The repertoire holds about 34,000 clones, with 80% to 95% as singletons. The sample was PBMCs. These receptors were taken from a man aged 35 to 55 with colorectal cancer.

V and J are TRBV7-2 and TRBJ2-7; 11 bases map to TRBD1. Germline V CDR1 and CDR2: SGHTA, FQGNSA. Germline trimming cut 5 bases from V and 4 bases from J; bases unmatched to any gene: 4. The CDR3 extends over 14 amino acids. The CDR3 protein is CASSPGTGGYEQYF. CDR3 coding DNA: TGTGCCAGCAGCCCAGGGACAGGGGGATACGAGCAGTACTTC.

This chain joins TRBV18 and TRBJ2-1; TRBD2 agrees at 8 bases. This CDR3 is 16 amino acids long. J was trimmed by 8 bases and V by 0 bases; bases with no gene match: 9. Germline values: CDR1 KGHSH, CDR2 LQKENI. The CDR3 region is CASSPPGFAGGDEQFF. The CDR3 coding sequence is TGTGCCAGCTCACCACCGGGTTTTGCGGGGGGCGATGAGCAGTTCTTC.

The chain has TRBV13 and TRBJ2-7, with unresolved D. Germline values: CDR1 PRHDT, CDR2 FYEKMQ (reference sequence). The CDR3 has 15 residues. V lost 5 bases and J lost 2, with 16 bases in between. The CDR3 DNA is TGTGCCAGCAGCCCCTTATTGGGCGCTACCTACGAGCAGTACTTC. Protein: CASSPLLGATYEQYF.

The chain has TRBV21-1 and TRBJ2-1; the table calls TRBD2, which could not be checked here. TRBV21-1 is designated a pseudogene. This CDR3 contains 13 residues. The CDR3 spells CASSKGGENEQFF. The CDR3 DNA reads as TGTGCCAGCAGCAAAGGGGGGGAGAATGAGCAGTTCTTC.

This rearrangement joins TRBV7-3 to TRBJ2-2, with D uncertain. The CDR3 totals 15 residues. Germline V gives CDR1 SGHTA, CDR2 FQGTGA. Trimming left V 0 bases short and J 0 bases short, with 5 bases between. The CDR3 nucleotides read TGTGCCAGCAGCTTAACCGTCCCGAACACCGGGGAGCTGTTTTTT. This translates into CASSLTVPNTGELFF. The variable domain in full, with the rest retrieved from reference TRBV7-3 and TRBJ2-2, is GAGVSQTPSNKVTEKGKYVELRCDPISGHTALYWYRQSLGQGPEFLIYFQGTGAADDSGLPNDRFFAVRPEGSVSTLKIQRTERGDSAVYLCASSLTVPNTGELFFGEGSRLTVL.

This sequence joins TRBV2 and TRBJ1-5; a possible D gene is TRBD1 (6 bases). The CDR3 extends over 16 amino acids. Deletions cut 8 bases from V and 7 bases from J, with 24 bases between. Germline CDR1 reads SNHLY; CDR2 reads FYNNEI. CDR3 coding DNA: TGTGCCAGCGGTGTGAACCGGGAGGACAGTAGGCAGCCCCAGCATTTT. It encodes CASGVNREDSRQPQHF.

V and J are TRBV4-3 and TRBJ1-4, with 9 bases fitting TRBD1. This CDR3 is 15 amino acids long. Trimming at V came to 0 bases and at J to 7 bases, leaving 3 bases not matched to a gene. In germline, CDR1 is LGHNA, CDR2 YSLEER. CDR3: CASSQEGTGTEKLFF. The CDR3, as DNA: TGCGCCAGCAGCCAAGAAGGGACAGGGACTGAAAAACTGTTTTTT.

This rearrangement joins TRBV30 to TRBJ1-6; D may be TRBD1 (5 bases). The CDR3 has 14 residues. Germline V CDR1 and CDR2: GTSNPN, SVGIG (reference sequence). The V and J ends lost 0 bases and 6 bases respectively, with 9 bases between them. The CDR3 DNA follows: TGTGCCTGGAGTGTTACAGGTCGTAATTCACCCCTCCACTTT. Residues: CAWSVTGRNSPLHF.

J is TRBJ2-3 and V is TRBV4-2, with 9 bases matching TRBD1. The CDR3 has 16 amino acids. Germline values: CDR1 LGHNA, CDR2 YNFKEQ. Trimming cost V 3 bases and J 3 bases; bases outside gene matches: 7. CDR3 amino acids: CASSHPGDRATDTQYF. CDR3 bases: TGTGCCAGCAGCCACCCGGGGGACAGGGCAACAGATACGCAGTATTTT.

This clone was seen a few times. The chain carries TRBV13 and TRBJ1-1; unclear D gene. V lost 4 bases and J lost 6, with 6 bases in between. The CDR3 runs 11 residues. CDR1 is PRHDT, CDR2 FYEKMQ, per germline (reference sequence). This chain's CDR3 is CASSSESEAFF. CDR3 nucleotide sequence: TGTGCCAGCAGCTCCGAGTCTGAAGCTTTCTTT. Based on the CDR3 plus reference TRBV13 and TRBJ1-1, the full variable domain is AAGVIQSPRHLIKEKRETATLKCYPIPRHDTVYWYQQGPGQDPQFLISFYEKMQSDKGSIPDRFSAQQFSDYHSELNMSSLELGDSALYFCASSSESEAFFGQGTRLTVV.

V gene TRBV19 combines with J gene TRBJ2-2; D may be TRBD2 (6 bases). This CDR3 region has 15 residues. The V end was cut by 7 bases, the J end by 1 base, with 13 bases between. CDR1 and CDR2 from the germline V gene are LNHDA and SQIVND (reference sequence). Here the CDR3 DNA reads TGTGCCAGTATTGGGACTGCTCGGAACACCGGGGAGCTGTTTTTT. Its translation is CASIGTARNTGELFF.

This chain joins TRBV30 and TRBJ2-1, with 7 bases matching TRBD2. V was clipped by 1 base and J by 7 bases; unmatched bases: 1. The CDR3 contains 12 residues. Germline CDR1 GTSNPN, CDR2 SVGIG (reference sequence). For the CDR3, the DNA is TGTGCCTGGAGTGGGACTAGGAATGAGCAGTTCTTC. It is translated as CAWSGTRNEQFF.

The CDR3 DNA sequence: TGCAGCGTGGGGGCTTACAGCTATGGCTACACCTTC. It yields the protein CSVGAYSYGYTF. This chain connects TRBV29-1 to TRBJ1-2, with D perhaps matching TRBD1 (6 bases). Germline lookup yields CDR1 SQVTM and CDR2 ANQGSEA. The CDR3 is made up of 12 amino acids. Trimming pared 6 bases from V and 4 bases from J, leaving 12 bases between.

The chain employs TRBV9 and TRBJ2-1; tentative D call: TRBD2 (6 bases). The V gene's germline CDR1 is SGDLS and CDR2 YYNGEE. The CDR3 length is 16 residues. V lost 3 bases, J lost 0 bases, and 13 bases lay in between. The CDR3 reads CASSARDGSSYNEQFF. CDR3 sequence (DNA): TGTGCCAGCAGCGCCCGGGACGGGAGCTCCTACAATGAGCAGTTCTTC.

The genes are TRBV5-1 and TRBJ1-5; D may be TRBD1 (5 bases). This CDR3 is 15 amino acids long. Trimming shortened V by 0 bases and J by 4 bases, and 11 bases separated the two germline ends. Germline V gene lookup returns CDR1 SGHRS and CDR2 YFSETQ. The CDR3 DNA reads TGCGCCAGCAGCTTGGCCCCCGGGGGGAATCAGCCCCAGCATTTT. Amino acid sequence: CASSLAPGGNQPQHF.

The chain uses TRBV19 and TRBJ1-1; 8 bases line up with TRBD1. Germline loops: CDR1 LNHDA, CDR2 SQIVND (reference sequence). J lost 2 bases, V lost 11 bases, and 10 bases had no gene match. This CDR3 has 14 amino acids. The CDR3 sequence: CAANDRGHNTEAFF. The CDR3 DNA sequence: TGTGCCGCGAACGACAGGGGTCATAACACTGAAGCTTTCTTT. Variable domain in full (rest from reference TRBV19 and TRBJ1-1): DGGITQSPKYLFRKEGQNVTLSCEQNLNHDAMYWYRQDPGQGLRLIYYSQIVNDFQKGDIAEGYSVSREKKESFPLTVTSAQKNPTAFYLCAANDRGHNTEAFFGQGTRLTVV.